This T cell receptor (beta chain) was documented in a study of blood T cell repertoires in COVID-19 (dated by TCRdb to 2018 to 2021). Some background on the complete study: Samples from collaborators originated in the United States, Italy and Spain and spanned both the acute and convalescent phases of COVID-19. The material from the prospective study consisted of cDNA or gDNA derived from T cells, B-cell-depleted T cells, or PBMCs. Deeply sampled blood TCRbeta repertoires from subjects exposed to, actively infected with, or recovered from COVID-19 were included in the dataset. The repertoires were released in a freely available public database intended as a resource for research on the immune response to SARS-CoV-2. Samples came from the ongoing ImmuneRACE study (first 160 participants) plus 1,254 subjects from 6 global collaborators. Sample metadata almost always included a de-identified subject ID, COVID-19 status, age in years and sex. Where available, HLA class I and class II types were taken from metadata supplied by the sample provider and were not determined by assay-based typing.

Trimming removed 4 bases from V and 0 bases from J, leaving 5 bases between the germline ends. The germline V gene (reference sequence) provides CDR1 MNHEY and CDR2 SMNVEV. The CDR3 runs 13 residues from the cysteine to the phenylalanine. Just the 39-base CDR3 DNA is kept, in frame starting at base 1. TCRbeta CDR3 regions were amplified from genomic DNA by means of the immunoSEQ Assay, a bias-controlled multiplex PCR. In the paper's pipeline: The number of nucleated cells in each sample was estimated by amplification of reference gene primers within the assay. Sequence reads were collapsed and filtered to measure the absolute abundance of every unique TCRbeta CDR3 rearrangement. For each sample, productive Simpson clonality was calculated as the square root of Simpson's diversity index over productive rearrangements. TCRdb took over this immuneACCESS table, retaining in-frame rearrangements with V and J assigned. Such tables are incomplete; in checked studies, under half of the missing clones stem from an unresolved V gene, and the remainder is unexplained. V and J calls and clone size are as listed in that table; D and trimming were resolved from the DNA. For this sample there are approximately 500,000 clones; about 88% appear just once. The ten top clones hold roughly 8% of the sample.

Points the paper makes about the study in general: The quantity of clinical and demographic metadata differed by source and by participant and was supplied without curation.

One collaborating source in Seattle enrolled patients during active infection and followed them longitudinally through the course of disease. The collaborating institutions used their own protocols to collect whole blood in K2EDTA tubes. For TCRbeta analysis, collaborator samples were shipped as frozen whole blood, as isolated PBMCs, or as DNA extracted from either sample type. This clone was recorded a few times. Its antigen is currently not known. The input lacks base qualities; no much larger clone sits a single base away. The sequence derives from a woman in her 50s with COVID-19, enrolled during active disease. Sequencing input: peripheral blood. The rearrangement combines TRBV27 with TRBJ2-3; no D gene call is confident. The CDR3: CASSSGSTDTQYF. The sequenced DNA is TGTGCCAGCAGTTCCGGGAGCACAGATACGCAGTATTTT.